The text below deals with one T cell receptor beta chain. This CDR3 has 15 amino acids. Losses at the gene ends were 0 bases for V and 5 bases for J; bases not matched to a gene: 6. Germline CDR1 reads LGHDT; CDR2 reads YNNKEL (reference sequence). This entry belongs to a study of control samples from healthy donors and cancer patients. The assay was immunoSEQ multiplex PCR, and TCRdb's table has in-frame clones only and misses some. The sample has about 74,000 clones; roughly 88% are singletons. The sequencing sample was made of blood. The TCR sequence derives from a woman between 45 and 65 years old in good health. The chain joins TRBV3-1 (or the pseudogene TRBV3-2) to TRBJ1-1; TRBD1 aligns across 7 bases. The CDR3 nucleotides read TGTGCCAGCAGCCAAGATCGACAGGGATGGACTGAAGCTTTCTTT. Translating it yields CASSQDRQGWTEAFF.